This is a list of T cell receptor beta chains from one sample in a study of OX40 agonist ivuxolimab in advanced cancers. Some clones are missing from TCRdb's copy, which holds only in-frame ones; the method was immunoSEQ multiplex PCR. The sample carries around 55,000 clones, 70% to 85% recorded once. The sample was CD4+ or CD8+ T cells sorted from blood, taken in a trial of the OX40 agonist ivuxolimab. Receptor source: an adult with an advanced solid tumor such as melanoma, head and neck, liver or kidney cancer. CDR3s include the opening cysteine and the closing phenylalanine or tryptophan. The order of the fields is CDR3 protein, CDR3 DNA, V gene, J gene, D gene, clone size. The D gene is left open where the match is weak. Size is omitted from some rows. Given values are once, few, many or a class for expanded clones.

CDR3 protein: CASSFRQNRGYTF; CDR3 DNA: TGTGCCAGCAGTTTTAGACAGAATCGCGGCTACACCTTC; V gene: TRBV28; J gene: TRBJ1-2; D gene: .; clone size: .
CDR3 protein: CASSPPSGAGNEQFF; CDR3 DNA: TGTGCCAGCTCACCACCGTCCGGGGCGGGCAATGAGCAGTTCTTC; V gene: TRBV18; J gene: TRBJ2-1; D gene: .; clone size: once
CDR3 protein: CASSLGDNNEQFF; CDR3 DNA: TGCGCCAGCAGCTTGGGTGACAATAATGAGCAGTTCTTC; V gene: TRBV5-1; J gene: TRBJ2-1; D gene: .; clone size: few
CDR3 protein: CASSKNGYTF; CDR3 DNA: TGTGCCAGCAGTAAGAATGGCTACACCTTC; V gene: TRBV11-2; J gene: TRBJ1-2; D gene: .; clone size: few
CDR3 protein: CASSIPGGYNEQFF; CDR3 DNA: TGTGCCAGTAGCATTCCTGGGGGTTACAATGAGCAGTTCTTC; V gene: TRBV19; J gene: TRBJ2-1; D gene: .; clone size: .
CDR3 protein: CASSRTAGELFF; CDR3 DNA: TGTGCCAGCAGCCGGACGGCCGGGGAGCTGTTTTTT; V gene: TRBV9; J gene: TRBJ2-2; D gene: .; clone size: few
CDR3 protein: CASSRHSQETQYF; CDR3 DNA: TGTGCCAGCTCAAGACATTCACAAGAGACCCAGTACTTC; V gene: TRBV18; J gene: TRBJ2-5; D gene: .; clone size: .
CDR3 protein: CASRERRTGNTEAFF; CDR3 DNA: TGTGCCAGCAGGGAAAGACGGACAGGGAACACTGAAGCTTTCTTT; V gene: TRBV27; J gene: TRBJ1-1; D gene: TRBD1; clone size: .
CDR3 protein: CASSLPHRVRSDTQYF; CDR3 DNA: TGTGCCAGCAGTTTGCCCCACAGGGTCAGGTCAGATACGCAGTATTTT; V gene: TRBV28; J gene: TRBJ2-3; D gene: .; clone size: .
CDR3 protein: CASSYSTGTGNSPLHF; CDR3 DNA: TGTGCCAGCAGTTACTCCACCGGGACGGGTAATTCACCCCTCCACTTT; V gene: TRBV6-5; J gene: TRBJ1-6; D gene: .; clone size: .
CDR3 protein: CASSLAGTGDETQYF; CDR3 DNA: TGCGCCAGCAGCTTGGCCGGGACAGGGGACGAGACCCAGTACTTC; V gene: TRBV5-1; J gene: TRBJ2-5; D gene: TRBD1; clone size: once
CDR3 protein: CASSLEGLAGNEQFF; CDR3 DNA: TGTGCCAGCAGCTTAGAGGGGCTAGCGGGAAACGAGCAGTTCTTC; V gene: TRBV7-9; J gene: TRBJ2-1; D gene: TRBD2; clone size: .
CDR3 protein: CAWSVQGYEQFF; CDR3 DNA: TGTGCCTGGAGTGTACAGGGCTATGAGCAGTTCTTC; V gene: TRBV30; J gene: TRBJ2-1; D gene: .; clone size: .
CDR3 protein: CASSLYWGSGYEQYF; CDR3 DNA: TGTGCCAGCAGTTTATATTGGGGGAGCGGGTACGAGCAGTACTTC; V gene: TRBV27; J gene: TRBJ2-7; D gene: .; clone size: .
CDR3 protein: CASSLGVAYEQYF; CDR3 DNA: TGTGCCAGCAGCTTGGGGGTGGCTTACGAGCAGTACTTC; V gene: TRBV7-6; J gene: TRBJ2-7; D gene: .; clone size: .
CDR3 protein: CASSLASGEQFF; CDR3 DNA: TGTGCCAGCAGCCTAGCTAGTGGGGAGCAGTTCTTC; V gene: TRBV7-6; J gene: TRBJ2-1; D gene: .; clone size: .
CDR3 protein: CASRGTDNSPLHF; CDR3 DNA: TGTGCCAGCAGGGGGACAGATAATTCACCCCTCCACTTT; V gene: TRBV7-9; J gene: TRBJ1-6; D gene: TRBD1; clone size: .
CDR3 protein: CASSSWEESAETQYF; CDR3 DNA: TGCGCCAGCAGCTCCTGGGAGGAGTCTGCGGAGACCCAGTACTTC; V gene: TRBV5-1; J gene: TRBJ2-5; D gene: .; clone size: .
CDR3 protein: CASSSTYDTGELFF; CDR3 DNA: TGTGCCAGCAGTTCGACTTATGACACCGGGGAGCTGTTTTTT; V gene: TRBV27; J gene: TRBJ2-2; D gene: .; clone size: once
CDR3 protein: CASRRGRGAETQYF; CDR3 DNA: TGTGCCAGCAGAAGGGGGCGCGGAGCAGAGACCCAGTACTTC; V gene: TRBV6-5; J gene: TRBJ2-5; D gene: TRBD1; clone size: .
CDR3 protein: CSARDGQPQHF; CDR3 DNA: TGCAGTGCTAGAGATGGACAGCCCCAGCATTTT; V gene: TRBV20-1; J gene: TRBJ1-5; D gene: .; clone size: .
CDR3 protein: CASSLALLRGTEAFF; CDR3 DNA: TGTGCCAGCAGCTTAGCTCTCCTGAGGGGGACTGAAGCTTTCTTT; V gene: TRBV11-2; J gene: TRBJ1-1; D gene: .; clone size: .
CDR3 protein: CASSNRASGANVLTF; CDR3 DNA: TGTGCCAGTAGTAACCGGGCCTCTGGGGCCAACGTCCTGACTTTC; V gene: TRBV19; J gene: TRBJ2-6; D gene: .; clone size: few
CDR3 protein: CASSLALGEGRNNEQFF; CDR3 DNA: TGTGCCAGCAGCTTAGCGTTGGGGGAGGGCCGTAACAATGAGCAGTTCTTC; V gene: TRBV7-6; J gene: TRBJ2-1; D gene: TRBD2; clone size: .
CDR3 protein: CAVKRGRDNQPQHF; CDR3 DNA: TGTGCCGTCAAAAGGGGCAGGGACAATCAGCCCCAGCATTTT; V gene: TRBV2; J gene: TRBJ1-5; D gene: .; clone size: few
CDR3 protein: CASRTLAGSSYNEQFF; CDR3 DNA: TGTGCCAGTAGGACCCTAGCGGGGAGCTCCTACAATGAGCAGTTCTTC; V gene: TRBV19; J gene: TRBJ2-1; D gene: TRBD2; clone size: .
CDR3 protein: CASSYSAQENQPQHF; CDR3 DNA: TGTGCCAGCAGTTACTCTGCACAGGAGAACCAGCCCCAGCATTTT; V gene: TRBV6-5; J gene: TRBJ1-5; D gene: .; clone size: .
CDR3 protein: CSASGTTNTEAFF; CDR3 DNA: TGCAGCGCCTCAGGGACAACTAACACTGAAGCTTTCTTT; V gene: TRBV29-1; J gene: TRBJ1-1; D gene: .; clone size: few
CDR3 protein: CASRRDNNSPLHF; CDR3 DNA: TGTGCCAGCAGAAGGGACAATAATTCACCCCTCCACTTT; V gene: TRBV9; J gene: TRBJ1-6; D gene: .; clone size: .
CDR3 protein: CASSYSGDRYNEQFF; CDR3 DNA: TGTGCCAGCAGCTACAGCGGGGATAGGTACAATGAGCAGTTCTTC; V gene: TRBV7-2; J gene: TRBJ2-1; D gene: TRBD2; clone size: .
CDR3 protein: CASGWDSNEKLFF; CDR3 DNA: TGTGCCAGCGGCTGGGACAGTAATGAAAAACTGTTTTTT; V gene: TRBV2; J gene: TRBJ1-4; D gene: TRBD1; clone size: .
CDR3 protein: CASSLEWGSTDTQYF; CDR3 DNA: TGTGCCAGCAGCTTAGAGTGGGGGAGCACAGATACGCAGTATTTT; V gene: TRBV7-3; J gene: TRBJ2-3; D gene: .; clone size: .
CDR3 protein: CASSGTGHQPQHF; CDR3 DNA: TGTGCCAGCAGCGGGACAGGTCACCAGCCCCAGCATTTT; V gene: TRBV7-2; J gene: TRBJ1-5; D gene: TRBD1; clone size: .
CDR3 protein: CASSWGRLNTEAFF; CDR3 DNA: TGTGCCAGCTCTTGGGGACGGTTGAACACTGAAGCTTTCTTT; V gene: TRBV18; J gene: TRBJ1-1; D gene: .; clone size: .
CDR3 protein: CAIRGQGSAGEQYF; CDR3 DNA: TGTGCCATCAGAGGACAGGGGTCAGCCGGCGAGCAGTACTTC; V gene: TRBV10-3; J gene: TRBJ2-7; D gene: TRBD1; clone size: .
CDR3 protein: CASSPDYEQYF; CDR3 DNA: TGTGCCAGCTCACCTGACTACGAGCAGTACTTC; V gene: TRBV18; J gene: TRBJ2-7; D gene: .; clone size: .
CDR3 protein: CATSRDNRSGTGNNYEQYF; CDR3 DNA: TGTGCCACCAGCAGAGATAATCGATCCGGGACAGGGAATAACTACGAGCAGTACTTC; V gene: TRBV15; J gene: TRBJ2-7; D gene: TRBD1; clone size: .
CDR3 protein: CASSQEWVDISGNTIYF; CDR3 DNA: TGTGCCAGCAGCCAAGAGTGGGTGGACATCTCTGGAAACACCATATATTTT; V gene: TRBV4-2; J gene: TRBJ1-3; D gene: .; clone size: .
CDR3 protein: CASSIGGQPYGYTF; CDR3 DNA: TGTGCCAGCAGTATCGGGGGACAGCCCTATGGCTACACCTTC; V gene: TRBV27; J gene: TRBJ1-2; D gene: TRBD1; clone size: .
CDR3 protein: CASSLGLPGEGNTIYF; CDR3 DNA: TGTGCCAGCAGTTTAGGGTTGCCCGGCGAGGGAAACACCATATATTTT; V gene: TRBV27; J gene: TRBJ1-3; D gene: .; clone size: .
CDR3 protein: CASRGGLSTGELFF; CDR3 DNA: TGTGCCAGCAGGGGGGGCCTTAGTACCGGGGAGCTGTTTTTT; V gene: TRBV6-5; J gene: TRBJ2-2; D gene: .; clone size: .
CDR3 protein: CASSLDGRGGQETQYF; CDR3 DNA: TGTGCCAGCAGCTTGGACGGGCGGGGGGGACAAGAGACCCAGTACTTC; V gene: TRBV11-3; J gene: TRBJ2-5; D gene: TRBD2; clone size: .
CDR3 protein: CASSPGHYYGYTF; CDR3 DNA: TGTGCCAGCAGTCCGGGACACTACTATGGCTACACCTTC; V gene: TRBV2; J gene: TRBJ1-2; D gene: .; clone size: .
CDR3 protein: CATYTPGTNYGYTF; CDR3 DNA: TGTGCCACCTACACTCCGGGGACCAACTATGGCTACACCTTC; V gene: TRBV7-2; J gene: TRBJ1-2; D gene: .; clone size: .
CDR3 protein: CASSRRGNTEAFF; CDR3 DNA: TGTGCCAGCAGTCGACGGGGGAACACTGAAGCTTTCTTT; V gene: TRBV6-6; J gene: TRBJ1-1; D gene: .; clone size: few
CDR3 protein: CASSRLDRGDYGYTF; CDR3 DNA: TGCGCCAGCAGCCGCTTAGATCGGGGGGACTATGGCTACACCTTC; V gene: TRBV4-1; J gene: TRBJ1-2; D gene: .; clone size: .
CDR3 protein: CASSYRTSGPYNEQFF; CDR3 DNA: TGTGCCAGCAGTTACCGGACTAGCGGGCCCTACAATGAGCAGTTCTTC; V gene: TRBV6-5; J gene: TRBJ2-1; D gene: TRBD2; clone size: .
CDR3 protein: CASSQDLIYIQYF; CDR3 DNA: TGCGCCAGCAGCCAAGATCTAATATATATTCAGTACTTC; V gene: TRBV4-1; J gene: TRBJ2-4; D gene: .; clone size: once
CDR3 protein: CASTRTGADLRPQHF; CDR3 DNA: TGTGCCAGCACCCGGACAGGGGCCGACCTTCGGCCCCAGCATTTT; V gene: TRBV28; J gene: TRBJ1-5; D gene: TRBD1; clone size: .
CDR3 protein: CASSLDRKPNQPQHF; CDR3 DNA: TGTGCCAGCAGTTTGGACAGGAAACCCAATCAGCCCCAGCATTTT; V gene: TRBV27; J gene: TRBJ1-5; D gene: TRBD1; clone size: .
CDR3 protein: CASSRGRDRERDGYTF; CDR3 DNA: TGTGCCAGTAGTCGGGGGAGGGACAGGGAAAGGGATGGCTACACCTTC; V gene: TRBV19; J gene: TRBJ1-2; D gene: TRBD1; clone size: .
CDR3 protein: CASARGRILNQPQHF; CDR3 DNA: TGTGCCAGCGCCAGAGGGCGGATTCTAAATCAGCCCCAGCATTTT; V gene: TRBV9; J gene: TRBJ1-5; D gene: .; clone size: .
CDR3 protein: CASSYRGGLNYGYTF; CDR3 DNA: TGTGCCAGTAGTTACAGGGGCGGTCTTAACTATGGCTACACCTTC; V gene: TRBV19; J gene: TRBJ1-2; D gene: TRBD1; clone size: once